This passage covers 6 T cell receptor beta chains from one sample sequenced in a study of spatial heterogeneity in lung cancer. Study-level findings and limits: Tumor mutation counts were tracked by expanded intratumoral alpha and beta TCR counts.

Noted time point: sample taken at primary tumor resection. From the 5' RACE reads, TCRdb called clonotypes with MiXCR, one entry per CDR3 protein. The sample gives roughly 2,000 distinct CDR3 sequences, over 3% of which show up once; about 11% is in the top ten. Their specific antigens are unknown. The source was lung tumor tissue, collected at surgery. These receptors were obtained from a female donor with early-stage non-small cell lung cancer.

This clonotype is judged medium-sized. The rearrangement links TRBV20-1 to TRBJ2-7; D possibly uses TRBD1 or TRBD2 (6 bases each). Germline V lookup: CDR1 DFQATT, CDR2 SNEGSKA (reference sequence). This CDR3 is 14 amino acids long. V was shortened by 5 bases and J by 4 bases, with 18 bases between the two germline ends. The CDR3 here is CSAEAGGSAYEQYF. The CDR3 DNA follows: TGCAGTGCTGAAGCCGGGGGCTCCGCATACGAGCAGTACTTC.

The chain joins TRBV4-1 to TRBJ2-3; 9 bases align to TRBD1. Unmatched junction bases numbered 9, after V lost 3 bases and J lost 5 bases. The CDR3 is made up of 16 amino acids. In germline, CDR1 is MGHRA, CDR2 YSYEKL. Here the CDR3 reads CASSHGQGNKKDTQYF. CDR3 bases: TGCGCCAGCAGCCACGGACAGGGGAATAAAAAAGATACGCAGTATTTT.

In its sample, this clonotype was seen many times. This rearrangement joins TRBV27 to TRBJ1-1; D is unresolved. CDR3 length equals 15 residues. V shed 8 bases and J shed 0 bases, with 16 bases lying between them. The germline V gene has CDR1 MNHEY and CDR2 SMNVEV (reference sequence). CDR3: CASPERLVMNTEAFF. The CDR3, as DNA: TGTGCCAGCCCTGAACGACTGGTCATGAACACTGAAGCTTTCTTT.

This clonotype is medium-sized. The rearrangement joins TRBV29-1 to TRBJ1-3; no clear D gene. The V and J ends lost 6 bases and 4 bases respectively, with 10 bases between them. The CDR3 extends over 12 amino acids. The germline V gene encodes CDR1 SQVTM and CDR2 ANQGSEA. The CDR3 sequence: CSVGNGGNTIYF. The CDR3 coding sequence is TGCAGCGTGGGGAACGGGGGAAACACCATATATTTT.

This clonotype showed up many times. The rearrangement joins TRBV10-2 to TRBJ1-5; 7 bases fit TRBD1. The length of the CDR3 is 14 residues. Unmatched junction bases numbered 9, after V lost 6 bases and J lost 7 bases. The V gene's germline CDR1 is WSHSY and CDR2 SAAADI. DNA of the CDR3: TGCGCCAGCAGGGAGGCAGGGGGTCAGCAGCCCCAGCATTTT. Translated: CASREAGGQQPQHF.

This clonotype is termed medium-sized. The rearrangement joins TRBV7-2 to TRBJ2-3, with 9 bases that match TRBD2. The germline gives CDR1 SGHTA, CDR2 FQGNSA. After removal of 0 bases from V and 2 bases from J, the junction contained 6 bases not matched to a gene. This CDR3 contains 17 residues. The CDR3 nucleotides are TGTGCCAGCAGCTTAGCTGGGCGGGGGGGGTACACAGATACGCAGTATTTT. As protein: CASSLAGRGGYTDTQYF.